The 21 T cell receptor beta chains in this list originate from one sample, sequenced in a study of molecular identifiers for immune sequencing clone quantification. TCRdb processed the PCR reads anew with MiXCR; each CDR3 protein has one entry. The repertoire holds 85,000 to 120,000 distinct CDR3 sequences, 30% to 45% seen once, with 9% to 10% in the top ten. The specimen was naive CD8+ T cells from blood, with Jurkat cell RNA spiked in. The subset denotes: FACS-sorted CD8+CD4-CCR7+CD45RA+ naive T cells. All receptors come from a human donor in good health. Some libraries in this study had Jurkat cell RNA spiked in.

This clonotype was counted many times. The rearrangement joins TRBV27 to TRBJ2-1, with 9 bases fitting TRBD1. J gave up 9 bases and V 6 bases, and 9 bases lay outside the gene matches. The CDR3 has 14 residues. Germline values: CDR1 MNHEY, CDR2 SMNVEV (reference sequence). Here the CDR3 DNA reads TGTGCCAGCAGCTTACAGGGGGCGTGGGTTGAGCAGTTCTTC. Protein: CASSLQGAWVEQFF.

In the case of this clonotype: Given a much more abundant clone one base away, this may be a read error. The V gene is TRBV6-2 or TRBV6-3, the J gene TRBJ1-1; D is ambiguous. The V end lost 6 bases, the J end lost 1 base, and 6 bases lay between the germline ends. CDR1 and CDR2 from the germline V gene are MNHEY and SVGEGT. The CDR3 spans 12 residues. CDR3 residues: CASRLGNTEAFF. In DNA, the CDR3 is TGTGCCAGCAGGTTAGGGAACACTGAAGCTTTCTTT.

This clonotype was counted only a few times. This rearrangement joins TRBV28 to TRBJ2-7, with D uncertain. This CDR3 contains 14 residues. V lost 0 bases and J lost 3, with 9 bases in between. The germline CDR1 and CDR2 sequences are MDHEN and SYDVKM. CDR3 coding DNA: TGTGCCAGCAGTTTATGGGGAAGACACTACGAGCAGTACTTC. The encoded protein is CASSLWGRHYEQYF.

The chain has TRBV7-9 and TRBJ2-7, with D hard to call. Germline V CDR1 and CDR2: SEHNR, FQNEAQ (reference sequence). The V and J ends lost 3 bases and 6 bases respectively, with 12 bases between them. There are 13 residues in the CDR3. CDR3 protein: CASSFNPVLEQYF. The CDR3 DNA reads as TGTGCCAGCAGCTTTAACCCCGTACTCGAGCAGTACTTC.

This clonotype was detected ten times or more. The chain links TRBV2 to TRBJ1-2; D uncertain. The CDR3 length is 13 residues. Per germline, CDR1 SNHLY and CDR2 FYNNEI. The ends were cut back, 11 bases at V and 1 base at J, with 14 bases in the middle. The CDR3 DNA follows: TGTGCCTGGCTTCCCTCGGATAACTATGGCTACACCTTC. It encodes CAWLPSDNYGYTF. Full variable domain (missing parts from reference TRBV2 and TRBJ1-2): EPEVTQTPSHQVTQMGQEVILRCVPISNHLYFYWYRQILGQKVEFLVSFYNNEISEKSEIFDDQFSVERPDGSNFTLKIRSTKLEDSAMYFCAWLPSDNYGYTFGSGTRLTVV.

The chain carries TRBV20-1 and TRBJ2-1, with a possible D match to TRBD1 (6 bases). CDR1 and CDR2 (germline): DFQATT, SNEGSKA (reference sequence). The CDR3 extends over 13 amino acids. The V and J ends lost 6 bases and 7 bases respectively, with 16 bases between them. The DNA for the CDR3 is TGCAGTGCACTAGGAATAACAGGGAATGAGCAGTTCTTC. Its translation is CSALGITGNEQFF.

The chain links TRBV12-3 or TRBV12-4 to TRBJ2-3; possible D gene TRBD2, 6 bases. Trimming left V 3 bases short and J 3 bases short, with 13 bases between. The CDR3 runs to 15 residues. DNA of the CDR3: TGTGCCAGCAGTTTGTCAACCGGGAGTACAGATACGCAGTATTTT. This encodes CASSLSTGSTDTQYF.

The DNA of the CDR3 is TGTGCCAGCCCACACCGGGACAGCAGCACAGATACGCAGTATTTT. It is translated as CASPHRDSSTDTQYF. This sequence joins TRBV18 and TRBJ2-3; 7 bases line up with TRBD1. In germline, CDR1 is KGHSH, CDR2 LQKENI. The CDR3 loop spans 15 amino acids. The V segment lost 8 bases and the J segment 0 bases; nucleotides outside the gene matches: 8.

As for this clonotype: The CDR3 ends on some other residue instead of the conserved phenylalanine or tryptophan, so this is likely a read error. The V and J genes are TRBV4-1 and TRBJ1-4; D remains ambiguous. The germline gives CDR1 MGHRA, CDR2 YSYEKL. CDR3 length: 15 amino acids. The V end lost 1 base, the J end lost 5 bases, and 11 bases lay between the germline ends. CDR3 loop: CASSQVAAWNEKLFL. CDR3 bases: TGCGCCAGCAGCCAAGTAGCTGCGTGGAATGAAAAACTGTTTTTA.

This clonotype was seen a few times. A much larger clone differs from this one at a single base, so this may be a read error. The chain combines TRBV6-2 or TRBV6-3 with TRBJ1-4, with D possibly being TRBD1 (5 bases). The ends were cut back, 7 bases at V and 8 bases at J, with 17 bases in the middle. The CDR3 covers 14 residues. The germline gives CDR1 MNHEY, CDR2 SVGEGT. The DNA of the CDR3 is TGTGCCAGCACCGACAGCTTGGATCTCGAAAAACTGTTTTTT. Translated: CASTDSLDLEKLFF.

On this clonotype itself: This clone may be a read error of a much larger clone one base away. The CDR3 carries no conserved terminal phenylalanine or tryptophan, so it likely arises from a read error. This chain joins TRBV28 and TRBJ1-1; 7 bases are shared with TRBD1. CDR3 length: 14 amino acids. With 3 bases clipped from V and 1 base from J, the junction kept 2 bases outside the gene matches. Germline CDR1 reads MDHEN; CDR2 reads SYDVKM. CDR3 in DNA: TGTGCCAGCAGTTTGGACAGGCCGAACACTGAAGCTTTCCTT. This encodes CASSLDRPNTEAFL.

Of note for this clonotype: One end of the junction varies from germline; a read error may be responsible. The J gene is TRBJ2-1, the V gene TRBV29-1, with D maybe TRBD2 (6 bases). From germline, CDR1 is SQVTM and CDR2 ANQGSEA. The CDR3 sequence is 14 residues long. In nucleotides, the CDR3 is TGCAGCGTCCAGCCACAAGCGGGCTACAATGAGCAGATCTTC. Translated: CSVQPQAGYNEQIF.

The CDR3 loop reads CASSFGLSNQPQHF. CDR3 nucleotides: TGTGCCAGCAGTTTCGGGCTTAGCAATCAGCCCCAGCATTTT. This rearrangement joins TRBV27 to TRBJ1-5; D gene ambiguous. Germline CDR1 MNHEY, CDR2 SMNVEV (reference sequence). V was shortened by 3 bases and J by 0 bases, with 6 bases between the two germline ends. This CDR3 is 14 amino acids long.

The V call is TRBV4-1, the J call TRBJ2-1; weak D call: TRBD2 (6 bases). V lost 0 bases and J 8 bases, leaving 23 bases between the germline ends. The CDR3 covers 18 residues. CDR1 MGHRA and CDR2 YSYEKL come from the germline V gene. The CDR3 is CASSQDEASASFTDEQFF. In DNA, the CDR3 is TGCGCCAGCAGCCAAGATGAGGCTAGCGCAAGTTTTACTGATGAGCAGTTCTTC.

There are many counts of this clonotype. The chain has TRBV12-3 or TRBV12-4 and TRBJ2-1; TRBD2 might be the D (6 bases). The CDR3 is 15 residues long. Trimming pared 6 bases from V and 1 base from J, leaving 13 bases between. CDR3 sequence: CASSPTTRSYNEQFF. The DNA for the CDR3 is TGTGCCAGCAGCCCAACGACTAGATCCTACAATGAGCAGTTCTTC.

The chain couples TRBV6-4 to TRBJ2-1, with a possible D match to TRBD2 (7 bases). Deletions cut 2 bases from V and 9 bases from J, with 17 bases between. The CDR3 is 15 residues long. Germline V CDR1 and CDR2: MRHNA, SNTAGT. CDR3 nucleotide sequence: TGTGCCAGCAGTGACGTGGGGGGGGGCTACGGTGAGCAGTTCTTC. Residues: CASSDVGGGYGEQFF.

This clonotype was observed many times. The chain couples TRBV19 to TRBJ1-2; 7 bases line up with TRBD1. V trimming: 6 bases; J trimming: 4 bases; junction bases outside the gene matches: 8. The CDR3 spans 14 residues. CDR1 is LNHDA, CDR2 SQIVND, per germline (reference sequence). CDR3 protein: CASSKDRSTYGYTF. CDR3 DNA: TGTGCCAGTAGCAAGGACAGGAGCACCTATGGCTACACCTTC.

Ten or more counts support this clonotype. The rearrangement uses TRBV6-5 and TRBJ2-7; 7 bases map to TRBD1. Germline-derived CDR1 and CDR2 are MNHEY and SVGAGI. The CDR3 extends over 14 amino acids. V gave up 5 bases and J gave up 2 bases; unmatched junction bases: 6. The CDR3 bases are TGTGCCAGCAGTCTGGGACAGACTGCCTACGAGCAGTACTTC. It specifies CASSLGQTAYEQYF.

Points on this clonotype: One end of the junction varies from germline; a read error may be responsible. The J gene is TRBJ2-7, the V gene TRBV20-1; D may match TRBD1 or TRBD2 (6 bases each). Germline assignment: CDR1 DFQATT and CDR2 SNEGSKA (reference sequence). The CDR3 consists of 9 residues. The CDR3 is CSARVRGDF. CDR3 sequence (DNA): TGCAGTGCTAGAGTAAGGGGGGACTTC.

The DNA for the CDR3 is TGCAGTGCTGAAAAAGAGAGCCTAGACAGTTCACCCCTCCACTTT. Translation gives CSAEKESLDSSPLHF. The chain joins TRBV20-1 to TRBJ1-6, with D possibly TRBD1 on 5 matching bases. CDR1 and CDR2 from the germline V gene are DFQATT and SNEGSKA (reference sequence). With 5 bases removed from V and 9 bases from J, the gap between germline ends came to 20 bases. The CDR3 runs 15 residues.

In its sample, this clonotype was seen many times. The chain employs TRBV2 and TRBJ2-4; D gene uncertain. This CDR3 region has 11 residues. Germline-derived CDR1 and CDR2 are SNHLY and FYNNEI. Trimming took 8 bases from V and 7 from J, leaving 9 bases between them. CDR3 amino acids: CASRVPNIQYF. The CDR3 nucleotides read TGTGCCAGCCGAGTACCTAACATTCAGTACTTC.